This T cell receptor (beta chain) was sequenced in a study of T-cell reconstitution after alpha-beta-depleted transplantation in children. This clonotype was seen many times. The germline CDR1 and CDR2 sequences are LGHDT and YNNKEL (reference sequence). The junction had 8 bases not matched to a gene; V was cut back by 0 bases and J by 7 bases. CDR3 length: 16 amino acids. It was with unique molecular identifiers that the TCRbeta library was prepared. MiXCR, run by TCRdb on the PCR reads, gives a single entry per CDR3 protein. The sample carries 190,000 or so distinct CDR3 sequences, less than 15% recorded once.

The source is a human donor who donated a stem cell graft to a child with acute lymphoblastic leukemia. This chain links TRBV3-1 with TRBJ2-1, with 8 bases that match TRBD2. Material: PBMCs from the stem cell graft donor, obtained from the stem cell graft. The CDR3 sequence: CASSQDNRAGANEQFF. CDR3 in DNA: TGTGCCAGCAGCCAAGATAACCGAGCGGGAGCTAATGAGCAGTTCTTC.